The clone carrying this TCR beta chain was seen ten or more times. Antigen specificity is unknown. V lost 4 bases and J 6 bases, leaving 7 bases between the germline ends. This CDR3 comprises 11 residues. CDR1 and CDR2 (germline): DFQATT, SNEGSKA (reference sequence). Individual cDNA molecules were tagged with unique molecular identifiers. MiXCR, applied by TCRdb to the 5' RACE reads, yields one record per CDR3 protein. The profile covers tens of thousands of distinct CDR3 sequences, with roughly 5.4% appearing a single time and roughly 4.1% taken by the ten largest. This sample stems from a study of early T cells in non-severe SARS-CoV-2 infection. Findings of the study overall: Comparison of clonotypes with VDJdb favored anti-spike CD8 responses while missing private and CD4 specificities.

This sequence joins TRBV20-1 and TRBJ2-1, with D perhaps matching TRBD1 (6 bases). The sample comprised whole blood. The clonotype comes from an adult who was a healthcare worker with PCR-confirmed SARS-CoV-2 infection or an uninfected control (not recorded which). CDR3 region: CSATDSNEQFF. DNA of the CDR3: TGCAGTGCTACGGACAGCAATGAGCAGTTCTTC.